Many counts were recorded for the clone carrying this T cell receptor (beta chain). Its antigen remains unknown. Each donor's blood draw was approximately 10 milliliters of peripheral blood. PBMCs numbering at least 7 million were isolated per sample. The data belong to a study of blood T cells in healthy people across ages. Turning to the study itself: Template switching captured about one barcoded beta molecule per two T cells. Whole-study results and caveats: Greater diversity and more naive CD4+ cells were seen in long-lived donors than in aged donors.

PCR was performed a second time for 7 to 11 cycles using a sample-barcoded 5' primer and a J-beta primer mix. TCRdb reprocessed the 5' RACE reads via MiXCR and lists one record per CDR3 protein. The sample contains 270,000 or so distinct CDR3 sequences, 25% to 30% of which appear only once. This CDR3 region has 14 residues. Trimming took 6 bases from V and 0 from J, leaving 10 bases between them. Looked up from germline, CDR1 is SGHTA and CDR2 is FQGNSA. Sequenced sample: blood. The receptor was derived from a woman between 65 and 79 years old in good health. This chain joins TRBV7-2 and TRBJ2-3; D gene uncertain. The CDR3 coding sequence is TGTGCCAGCAGTCGACTGGCTAGCACAGATACGCAGTATTTT. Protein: CASSRLASTDTQYF.